This T cell receptor beta chain was captured by sequencing in a study of long-term antiretroviral therapy in people with HIV. The study's findings and limits: Relative to transplant donor controls, diversity remained lower despite increasing after ART.

CDR3 length: 14 amino acids. Researchers report immunoSEQ v3.0 was run at survey level. Data came from immunoSEQ multiplex PCR; TCRdb stores just in-frame clones and leaves some out. This sample has some 38,000 clones, with around 86% found just once. Only one count was recorded for this clone. As yet, its antigen is unknown. The receptor was derived from a man aged 18 to 29 with HIV. This chain joins TRBV12-2 and TRBJ1-1. TRBV12-2 is tagged as a pseudogene. The material sequenced was unsorted PBMCs, taken 1.5 years after starting antiretroviral therapy. The CDR3 protein is CASRLGKPNTEAFF. CDR3 nucleotides: TGTGCAAGTCGCTTAGGCAAGCCAAACACTGAAGCTTTCTTT.